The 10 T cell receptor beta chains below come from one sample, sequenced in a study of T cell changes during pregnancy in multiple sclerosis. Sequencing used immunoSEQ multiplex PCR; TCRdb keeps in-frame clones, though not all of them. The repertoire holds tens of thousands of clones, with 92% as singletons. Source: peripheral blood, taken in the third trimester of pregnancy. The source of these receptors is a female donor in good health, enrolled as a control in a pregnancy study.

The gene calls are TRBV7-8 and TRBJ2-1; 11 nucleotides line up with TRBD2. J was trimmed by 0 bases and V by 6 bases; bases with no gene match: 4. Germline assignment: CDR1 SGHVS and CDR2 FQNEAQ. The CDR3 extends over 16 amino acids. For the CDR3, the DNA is TGTGCCAGCAGGACTAGCGGGGTCAGCTCCTACAATGAGCAGTTCTTC. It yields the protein CASRTSGVSSYNEQFF.

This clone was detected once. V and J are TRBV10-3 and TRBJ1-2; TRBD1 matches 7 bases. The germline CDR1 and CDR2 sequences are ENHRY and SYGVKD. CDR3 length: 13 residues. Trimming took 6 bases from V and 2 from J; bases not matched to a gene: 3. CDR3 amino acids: CAIRQTGNYGYTF. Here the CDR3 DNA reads TGTGCCATCAGACAGACAGGGAACTATGGCTACACCTTC.

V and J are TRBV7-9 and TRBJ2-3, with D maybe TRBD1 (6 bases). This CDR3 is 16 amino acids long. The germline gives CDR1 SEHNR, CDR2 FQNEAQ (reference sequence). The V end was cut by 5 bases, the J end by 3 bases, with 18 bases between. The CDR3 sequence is CASSPGDGSRTDTQYF. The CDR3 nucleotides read TGTGCCAGCAGCCCAGGGGATGGGAGTCGGACAGATACGCAGTATTTT.

CDR3 DNA sequence: TGTGCTAGTGCCCCAAGGGGTGTCGAGCAGTACTTC. Residues: CASAPRGVEQYF. The chain combines TRBV12-5 with TRBJ2-7; D might be TRBD1 (5 bases). The V gene lost 7 bases and the J gene lost 6 bases, with 13 bases spanning the gap. CDR3 length equals 12 residues. Germline V lookup: CDR1 LGHNT, CDR2 FRNRAP. Variable domain in full (rest from reference TRBV12-5 and TRBJ2-7): DARVTQTPRHKVTEMGQEVTMRCQPILGHNTVFWYRQTMMQGLELLAYFRNRAPLDDSGMPKDRFSAEMPDATLATLKIQPSEPRDSAVYFCASAPRGVEQYFGPGTRLTVT.

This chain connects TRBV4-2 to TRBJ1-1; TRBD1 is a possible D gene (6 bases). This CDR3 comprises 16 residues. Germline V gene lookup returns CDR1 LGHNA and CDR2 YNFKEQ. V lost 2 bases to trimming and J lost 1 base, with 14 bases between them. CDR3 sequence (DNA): TGTGCCAGCAGCCAAATTTTCGACAGGCCGAACACTGAAGCTTTCTTT. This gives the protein CASSQIFDRPNTEAFF.

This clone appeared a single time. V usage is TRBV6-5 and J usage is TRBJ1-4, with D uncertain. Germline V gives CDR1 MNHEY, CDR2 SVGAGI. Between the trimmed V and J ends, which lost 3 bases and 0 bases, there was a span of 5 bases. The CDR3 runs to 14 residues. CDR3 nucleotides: TGTGCCAGCAGTTATAAATCAACTAATGAAAAACTGTTTTTT. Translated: CASSYKSTNEKLFF.

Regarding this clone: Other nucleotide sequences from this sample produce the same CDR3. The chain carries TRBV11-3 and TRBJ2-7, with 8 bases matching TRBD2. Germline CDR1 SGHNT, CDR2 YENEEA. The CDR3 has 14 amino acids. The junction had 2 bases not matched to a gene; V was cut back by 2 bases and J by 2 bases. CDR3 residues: CASSLSGGAYEQYF. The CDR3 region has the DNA TGTGCCAGCAGCTTAAGCGGGGGAGCCTACGAGCAGTACTTC.

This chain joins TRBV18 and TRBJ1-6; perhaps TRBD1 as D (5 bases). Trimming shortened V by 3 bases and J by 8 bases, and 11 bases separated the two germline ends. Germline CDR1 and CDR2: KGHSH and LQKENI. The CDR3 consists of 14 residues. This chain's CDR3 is CASSPGGADSPLHF. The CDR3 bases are TGTGCCAGCTCACCCGGAGGGGCAGATTCACCCCTCCACTTT.

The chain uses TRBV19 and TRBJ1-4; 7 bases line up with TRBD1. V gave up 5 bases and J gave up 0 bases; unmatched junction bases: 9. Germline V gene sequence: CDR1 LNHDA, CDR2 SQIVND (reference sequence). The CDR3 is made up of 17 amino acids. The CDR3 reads CASSFRQGTATNEKLFF. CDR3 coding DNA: TGTGCCAGTAGTTTTCGACAGGGCACTGCAACTAATGAAAAACTGTTTTTT.

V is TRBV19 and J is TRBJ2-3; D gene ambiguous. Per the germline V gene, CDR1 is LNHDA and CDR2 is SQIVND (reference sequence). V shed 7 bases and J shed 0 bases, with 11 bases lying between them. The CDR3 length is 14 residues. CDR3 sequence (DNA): TGTGCCAGTAACGAGGTATACAGCACAGATACGCAGTATTTT. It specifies CASNEVYSTDTQYF.